These T cell receptor beta chains were read from a single sample in a study of OX40 agonist ivuxolimab in advanced cancers. The repertoire was sequenced with immunoSEQ multiplex PCR; TCRdb's copy has only in-frame clones and lacks some. This sample has roughly 71,000 clones, with approximately 90% found just once. The input for sequencing was CD4+ or CD8+ T cells sorted from blood, taken in a trial of the OX40 agonist ivuxolimab. The receptors stem from an adult with an advanced solid tumor such as melanoma, head and neck, liver or kidney cancer. CDR3s include the opening cysteine and the closing phenylalanine or tryptophan. The D gene is left open where the match is weak. A row's size may be missing; if present it is once, few, many or a size class.

j_call d_call clone_size v_call cdr3_aa cdr3_nt
TRBJ2-1 - - TRBV6-4 CASSDSPGVNEQFF TGTGCCAGCAGTGATAGTCCGGGGGTTAATGAGCAGTTCTTC
TRBJ2-7 TRBD1 - TRBV18 CASSPGTGSEQYF TGTGCCAGCTCACCAGGGACAGGGTCCGAGCAGTACTTC
TRBJ2-2 - - TRBV14 CASSRFNGELFF TGTGCCAGCAGCCGCTTTAACGGGGAGCTGTTTTTT
TRBJ2-7 TRBD2 - TRBV14 CASSQAHGLAGFSSYEQYF TGTGCCAGCAGCCAAGCCCACGGACTAGCGGGGTTTAGCTCCTACGAGCAGTACTTC
TRBJ1-1 - - TRBV7-9 CASSSQLNTEAFF TGTGCCAGCAGCTCCCAACTGAACACTGAAGCTTTCTTT
TRBJ2-7 TRBD1 - TRBV5-4 CASSLNRGWEQYF TGTGCCAGCAGCCTCAACAGGGGTTGGGAGCAGTACTTC
TRBJ2-5 - - TRBV6-6 CASSSRGEETQYF TGTGCCAGCAGTTCCAGGGGAGAAGAGACCCAGTACTTC
TRBJ1-5 - - TRBV10-3 CAISESGQQPQHF TGTGCCATCAGTGAGTCGGGTCAGCAGCCCCAGCATTTT
TRBJ2-3 - - TRBV29-1 CSSGGGGRATDTQYF TGCAGCAGTGGGGGAGGTGGGCGTGCCACAGATACGCAGTATTTT
TRBJ1-1 - few TRBV6-5 CASSYWENTEAFF TGTGCCAGCAGTTATTGGGAGAACACTGAAGCTTTCTTT
TRBJ2-1 - - TRBV4-1 CASSQDEGVGRQFF TGCGCCAGCAGCCAAGATGAGGGTGTCGGTAGGCAGTTCTTC
TRBJ2-2 - - TRBV27 CASRAGVNTGELFF TGTGCCAGCAGAGCGGGCGTGAACACCGGGGAGCTGTTTTTT
TRBJ2-5 TRBD2 - TRBV19 CASSLSGGGDQETQYF TGTGCCAGTAGTCTCTCCGGGGGGGGAGACCAAGAGACCCAGTACTTC
TRBJ1-1 - - TRBV6-1 CASSVNTEAFF TGTGCCAGCAGTGTTAACACTGAAGCTTTCTTT
TRBJ2-3 - - TRBV15 CATSTPYDQSRGTQYF TGTGCCACCAGCACCCCTTACGACCAGTCCCGCGGTACGCAGTATTTT
TRBJ1-6 TRBD1 - TRBV2 CASSTAGQDNSPLHF TGTGCCAGCAGTACCGCCGGACAGGATAATTCACCCCTCCACTTT
TRBJ2-5 TRBD1 - TRBV4-1 CASSQPGGTQYF TGCGCCAGCAGCCAGCCAGGGGGGACCCAGTACTTC
TRBJ2-1 - - TRBV7-2 CASSEVAWGNEQFF TGTGCCAGCAGTGAGGTTGCTTGGGGCAATGAGCAGTTCTTC
TRBJ2-3 TRBD2 once TRBV6-1 CASSATSGGLARSTDTQYF TGTGCCAGCAGTGCGACTAGCGGGGGCCTCGCTAGAAGCACAGATACGCAGTATTTT
TRBJ2-2 - - TRBV10-3 CAIKLPGGELFF TGTGCCATCAAGCTCCCAGGCGGGGAGCTGTTTTTT
TRBJ2-3 - - TRBV4-1 CASSQDPSFTDTQYF TGCGCCAGCAGCCAAGATCCGAGCTTCACAGATACGCAGTATTTT
TRBJ2-1 - - TRBV28 CASRDLKGNEQFF TGTGCCAGCCGGGACCTCAAGGGCAATGAGCAGTTCTTC
TRBJ2-5 TRBD2 - TRBV11-3 CASSPQLAGGVETQYF TGTGCCAGCAGCCCCCAACTAGCGGGGGGGGTAGAGACCCAGTACTTC
TRBJ1-1 - - TRBV5-6 CASSLSWGGPDTEAFF TGTGCCAGCAGCCTTTCGTGGGGGGGGCCGGACACTGAAGCTTTCTTT
TRBJ2-3 TRBD2 - TRBV7-9 CASSLGLAGVMQYF TGTGCCAGCAGCTTAGGGCTAGCGGGGGTTATGCAGTATTTT
TRBJ1-1 - - TRBV10-3 CAISDAGRTEAFF TGTGCCATCAGTGACGCAGGGCGGACTGAAGCTTTCTTT
TRBJ1-1 - once TRBV5-4 CASSSGVTGSLNTEAFF TGTGCCAGCAGCTCGGGCGTGACAGGCAGTCTGAACACTGAAGCTTTCTTT
TRBJ1-2 - - TRBV12-5 CASGWIMTNYGYTF TGTGCTAGTGGTTGGATCATGACTAACTATGGCTACACCTTC
TRBJ2-5 - - TRBV10-3 CAISGQDQETQYF TGTGCCATCAGTGGACAGGACCAAGAGACCCAGTACTTC
TRBJ1-4 - - TRBV2 CASSQGYEKLFF TGTGCCAGCAGTCAGGGTTATGAAAAACTGTTTTTT
TRBJ2-2 - - TRBV11-2 CASSLGLGEAGELFF TGTGCCAGCAGCTTAGGCCTAGGTGAGGCCGGGGAGCTGTTTTTT
TRBJ2-2 - - TRBV6-5 CASRAPGTLLELFF TGTGCCAGCAGGGCCCCCGGGACACTCTTAGAGCTGTTTTTT
TRBJ1-5 - - TRBV18 CASSPAGRQPQHF TGTGCCAGCTCACCTGCGGGAAGGCAGCCCCAGCATTTT
TRBJ1-6 - - TRBV5-6 CASSLFRDSPLHF TGTGCCAGCAGCTTGTTTCGGGATTCACCCCTCCACTTT
TRBJ1-1 - - TRBV5-6 CASSLELNTEAFF TGTGCCAGCAGCTTGGAGTTGAACACTGAAGCTTTCTTT
TRBJ2-7 - - TRBV7-3 CASSPFQGPAYEQYF TGTGCCAGCAGCCCATTTCAAGGGCCCGCCTACGAGCAGTACTTC
TRBJ2-5 TRBD2 once TRBV5-1 CASSGGLAGFQETQYF TGCGCCAGCAGCGGGGGACTAGCGGGGTTCCAAGAGACCCAGTACTTC
TRBJ1-1 TRBD1 - TRBV5-1 CASSLGQGGVMNTEAFF TGCGCCAGCAGCTTAGGACAGGGGGGCGTCATGAACACTGAAGCTTTCTTT
TRBJ1-1 - - TRBV15 CATSRGLVYTEAFF TGTGCCACCAGCAGAGGGTTAGTGTACACTGAAGCTTTCTTT
TRBJ1-2 TRBD1 once TRBV28 CASRGAGGNYGYTF TGTGCCAGCAGGGGGGCAGGGGGAAACTATGGCTACACCTTC
TRBJ2-5 - - TRBV5-1 CASSLAGLGQGETQYF TGCGCCAGCAGCTTGGCAGGTTTGGGCCAGGGGGAGACCCAGTACTTC
TRBJ1-1 - - TRBV19 CATGPQGVAEAFF TGTGCCACTGGACCTCAGGGCGTCGCTGAAGCTTTCTTT
TRBJ1-4 TRBD1 - TRBV9 CASSVDRGDEKLFF TGTGCCAGCAGCGTCGACAGGGGGGATGAAAAACTGTTTTTT
TRBJ2-5 - once TRBV5-1 CASSPGPQETQYF TGCGCCAGCAGCCCAGGACCTCAAGAGACCCAGTACTTC
TRBJ2-2 TRBD2 - TRBV18 CASSPRLAGGPSAGELFF TGTGCCAGCTCACCAAGACTAGCGGGGGGCCCGTCGGCCGGGGAGCTGTTTTTT
TRBJ1-2 TRBD1 - TRBV20-1 CRRDSNYGYTF TGCAGACGGGACAGCAACTATGGCTACACCTTC
TRBJ1-1 - - TRBV7-9 CASSLNFGNTEAFF TGTGCCAGCAGCTTGAATTTTGGGAACACTGAAGCTTTCTTT
TRBJ1-6 - - TRBV4-1 CASSQDGGRSLHF TGCGCCAGCAGCCAAGATGGGGGACGATCCCTCCACTTT
TRBJ1-1 - - TRBV18 CASSEGGDTEAFF TGTGCCAGCTCCGAAGGGGGGGACACTGAAGCTTTCTTT
TRBJ2-1 TRBD2 - TRBV2 CASSDRDYKQFF TGTGCCAGCAGCGACCGGGACTACAAGCAGTTCTTC
TRBJ2-5 - - TRBV2 CASSANRKGETQYF TGTGCCAGCAGTGCTAACAGGAAGGGGGAGACCCAGTACTTC
TRBJ2-7 - - TRBV2 CASSEETVEQYF TGTGCCAGCAGTGAGGAGACAGTCGAGCAGTACTTC
TRBJ2-7 TRBD2 - TRBV7-2 CASSLNSGGISYEQYF TGTGCCAGCAGCTTAAATAGCGGGGGGATCTCCTACGAGCAGTACTTC
TRBJ1-6 - - TRBV4-2 CASSQARDSPLHF TGTGCCAGCAGCCAAGCCAGGGATTCACCCCTCCACTTT
TRBJ2-5 - - TRBV5-1 CASSPGHGLETQYF TGCGCCAGCAGCCCGGGACATGGGTTGGAGACCCAGTACTTC
TRBJ1-5 TRBD1 - TRBV18 CASSRGQANNQPQHF TGTGCCAGCTCACGGGGACAGGCAAACAATCAGCCCCAGCATTTT
TRBJ2-3 TRBD1 - TRBV11-1 CASSLGGTGSTDTQYF TGTGCCAGCAGCTTAGGTGGGACAGGGAGCACAGATACGCAGTATTTT
TRBJ1-2 - - TRBV2 CASSEREGNYGYTF TGTGCCAGCAGTGAACGGGAAGGGAACTATGGCTACACCTTC
TRBJ2-1 - - TRBV2 CASSEEGGRNEQFF TGTGCCAGCAGTGAAGAGGGGGGGCGAAATGAGCAGTTCTTC
TRBJ1-5 - once TRBV7-2 CASSLVAGANQPQHF TGTGCCAGCAGCTTAGTAGCAGGGGCAAATCAGCCCCAGCATTTT